This T cell receptor (beta chain) was identified in a study of OX40 agonist ivuxolimab in advanced cancers. The table came from immunoSEQ multiplex PCR; TCRdb's copy has only in-frame clones and leaves some out. The repertoire holds around 42,000 clones, approximately 88% seen once, with 20% to 25% in the top ten. This specimen was CD4+ or CD8+ T cells sorted from blood, taken in a trial of the OX40 agonist ivuxolimab. The origin of this receptor is an adult with an advanced solid tumor such as melanoma, head and neck, liver or kidney cancer.

DNA of the CDR3: TGCGCCAGCAGCGCCGGGGTATCCTACGAGCAGTACTTC. Translation: CASSAGVSYEQYF. This chain connects TRBV10-1 to TRBJ2-7; weak D call: TRBD2 (5 bases). The germline V gene has CDR1 WNHNN and CDR2 SYGVQD (reference sequence). V lost 6 bases, J lost 1 base, and 10 bases lay in between. This CDR3 region has 13 residues.